Shown below are 18 T cell receptor beta chains from a single sample sequenced in a study of cytomegalovirus exposure and HLA in healthy donors (dated by TCRdb to the late 2010s). To prepare the library, the immunoSEQ multiplex PCR assay was applied. For the multiplex PCR, a mixture combining 60 forward primers for TCR Vbeta segments and 13 reverse primers for TCR Jbeta segments was used. TCRdb carries this immuneACCESS record with in-frame sequences only. Its versions omit some clonotypes, under half of them owing to an unresolved V gene in the studies checked, with the rest unexplained. In all, the sample holds about 120,000 clones, and roughly 65% of those were seen once. Jointly, the top ten make up less than 12% of the sample. The sequenced sample was PBMCs. These receptors were obtained from a man aged 35 to 55 in good health and CMV-seropositive.

The chain joins TRBV28 to TRBJ2-5, with a weak D call TRBD2 (7 bases). Trimming took 2 bases from V and 6 from J, leaving 16 bases between them. The CDR3 spans 15 residues. Germline lookup yields CDR1 MDHEN and CDR2 SYDVKM. The CDR3 loop is CASSLEQGGSQTQYF. CDR3 DNA sequence: TGTGCCAGCAGTTTAGAACAGGGAGGGTCGCAGACCCAGTACTTC.

The V and J genes are TRBV15 and TRBJ2-3, with 13 bases fitting TRBD2. The V gene end was trimmed by 0 bases and the J gene end by 6 bases; junction bases not matched to a gene: 3. The CDR3 runs to 16 residues. Germline V gives CDR1 LNHNV, CDR2 YYDKDF (reference sequence). CDR3 coding DNA: TGTGCCACCAGCAGAGATCTGGGACTAGCGGGGGATACGCAGTATTTT. This codes for CATSRDLGLAGDTQYF.

This rearrangement joins TRBV5-1 to TRBJ2-7; 8 nucleotides align to TRBD2. This CDR3 has 17 amino acids. V lost 0 bases, J lost 0 bases, and 8 bases stayed unmatched. Germline CDR1 and CDR2: SGHRS and YFSETQ. CDR3 in DNA: TGCGCCAGCAGCTTGGGCCCTAGCGGGTCGAGCTCCTACGAGCAGTACTTC. Translated, it gives CASSLGPSGSSSYEQYF.

The gene calls are TRBV27 and TRBJ1-1; 8 nucleotides line up with TRBD1. The CDR3 extends over 15 amino acids. In germline, CDR1 is MNHEY, CDR2 SMNVEV (reference sequence). V gave up 5 bases and J gave up 1 base; unmatched junction bases: 6. CDR3 coding DNA: TGTGCCAGCAGTCCGACCGGGACAGGGAACACTGAAGCTTTCTTT. Its translation is CASSPTGTGNTEAFF.

This CDR3 is CAIRVADNQPQHF. In DNA, the CDR3 is TGTGCCATCAGGGTCGCGGACAATCAGCCCCAGCATTTT. The chain is built from TRBV10-3 and TRBJ1-5; D gene uncertain. Germline lookup yields CDR1 ENHRY and CDR2 SYGVKD. Trimming took 6 bases from V and 3 from J, leaving 9 bases between them. CDR3 length equals 13 residues.

CDR3 region: CASSIGTGRSEAFF. The CDR3 nucleotides read TGCGCCAGCAGCATCGGGACAGGGCGATCTGAAGCTTTCTTT. The chain links TRBV4-1 to TRBJ1-1, with 9 bases lining up with TRBD1. Germline assignment: CDR1 MGHRA and CDR2 YSYEKL. With 5 bases clipped from V and 6 bases from J, the junction kept 7 bases outside the gene matches. This CDR3 is built from 14 residues.

This chain connects TRBV19 to TRBJ2-4; TRBD2 aligns across 11 bases. The germline V gene has CDR1 LNHDA and CDR2 SQIVND (reference sequence). The CDR3 loop spans 18 amino acids. V trimming: 3 bases; J trimming: 1 base; junction bases outside the gene matches: 8. The CDR3 spells CASSIELAGVAAKNIQYF. The CDR3 DNA reads TGTGCCAGTAGTATCGAACTAGCGGGAGTGGCTGCCAAAAACATTCAGTACTTC.

CDR3: CASSSSTGDTGELFF. CDR3 DNA: TGTGCCAGCAGCTCATCTACAGGGGACACCGGGGAGCTGTTTTTT. The chain is built from TRBV7-3 and TRBJ2-2; 7 bases agree with TRBD1. Trimming at V came to 4 bases and at J to 3 bases, leaving 5 bases not matched to a gene. The CDR3 loop spans 15 amino acids. In germline, CDR1 is SGHTA, CDR2 FQGTGA.

For this clone: Relative to the germline gene, one junction end is altered; a read error may explain this. The CDR3 is CSSSLSKNEQFF. The CDR3 coding sequence is TGTTCCAGCAGCTTATCTAAGAATGAGCAGTTCTTC. This chain links TRBV7-9 with TRBJ2-1; D is unclear. There are 12 residues in the CDR3. CDR1 is SEHNR and CDR2 is FQNEAQ in the germline V gene (reference sequence).

The V call is TRBV15, the J call TRBJ2-7; 9 positions match TRBD2. CDR1 and CDR2 from the germline V gene are LNHNV and YYDKDF (reference sequence). The junction had 8 bases not matched to a gene; V was cut back by 4 bases and J by 7 bases. The CDR3 contains 14 residues. This CDR3 is CATSNVAGAEEQYF. CDR3 DNA sequence: TGTGCCACCAGCAACGTAGCGGGAGCGGAGGAGCAGTACTTC.

This clone was detected a few times. This chain joins TRBV7-9 and TRBJ1-5; maybe TRBD1 (6 bases). This CDR3 region has 14 residues. V was trimmed by 5 bases and J by 0 bases, leaving 8 bases between them. Germline V gene sequence: CDR1 SEHNR, CDR2 FQNEAQ (reference sequence). The CDR3 coding sequence is TGTGCCAGCAGCCGGGACATTAGCAATCAGCCCCAGCATTTT. It is translated as CASSRDISNQPQHF.

This clone turned up a few times. The V and J genes are TRBV7-3 and TRBJ2-2; 10 bases line up with TRBD2. J lost 6 bases, V lost 2 bases, and 6 bases had no gene match. Germline V gives CDR1 SGHTA, CDR2 FQGTGA. This CDR3 is built from 16 residues. The CDR3 nucleotides read TGTGCCAGCAGCTTACAGAGCGGGAGGGCCGCCGGGGAGCTGTTTTTT. Translation gives CASSLQSGRAAGELFF.

The chain has TRBV30 and TRBJ2-5; 7 positions agree with TRBD1. From germline, CDR1 is GTSNPN and CDR2 SVGIG (reference sequence). The J segment lost 9 bases and the V segment lost 3 bases, leaving 10 bases of the junction unmatched. The CDR3 sequence is 13 residues long. The CDR3 DNA reads as TGTGCCTGGAGCCTGAAGGGGGCGAGGGCCCAGTACTTC. This encodes CAWSLKGARAQYF.

The V call is TRBV2, the J call TRBJ1-4; a weak D match, TRBD1 (6 bases). Trimming removed 7 bases at V and 2 bases at J, with 8 bases between. The CDR3 consists of 13 residues. Germline lookup yields CDR1 SNHLY and CDR2 FYNNEI. The CDR3 loop reads CASNTGTNEKLFF. In DNA form, the CDR3 reads TGTGCCAGCAATACAGGGACTAATGAAAAACTGTTTTTT.

The J gene is TRBJ1-2, the V gene TRBV4-1; a possible D gene is TRBD1 (6 bases). Per the germline V gene, CDR1 is MGHRA and CDR2 is YSYEKL. V was clipped by 0 bases and J by 3 bases, with 20 bases between them. The CDR3 is 18 residues long. The CDR3 spells CASSQESLQGVRDYGYTF. CDR3 DNA sequence: TGCGCCAGCAGCCAAGAAAGTTTACAGGGTGTAAGGGACTATGGCTACACCTTC.

The V gene is TRBV6-4, the J gene TRBJ2-1, with 14 bases lining up with TRBD2. The CDR3 contains 16 residues. V was clipped by 4 bases and J by 7 bases; unmatched bases: 6. Looked up from germline, CDR1 is MRHNA and CDR2 is SNTAGT. The CDR3 reads CASSGRLAGGRNEQFF. The DNA of the CDR3 is TGTGCCAGCAGTGGCCGACTAGCGGGGGGGCGGAATGAGCAGTTCTTC.

This rearrangement joins TRBV5-1 to TRBJ1-1; 8 bases align to TRBD1. The CDR3 runs 14 residues. V was clipped by 4 bases and J by 6 bases; unmatched bases: 8. CDR1 and CDR2 (germline): SGHRS, YFSETQ. CDR3 sequence: CASSPDRGRAEAFF. CDR3 DNA sequence: TGCGCCAGCAGCCCCGACAGGGGAAGGGCTGAAGCTTTCTTT.

The chain employs TRBV6-1 and TRBJ2-1; 11 bases map to TRBD1. CDR3 length: 14 residues. Trimming at V came to 9 bases and at J to 6 bases, leaving 7 bases not matched to a gene. Germline loops: CDR1 MNHNS, CDR2 SASEGT. This chain's CDR3 is CASWTGGVPNEQFF. Here the CDR3 DNA reads TGTGCCAGTTGGACAGGGGGCGTTCCCAATGAGCAGTTCTTC.